This TCR beta chain is drawn from a study of cytomegalovirus exposure and HLA in healthy donors. The PCR ran on 60 Vbeta and 13 Jbeta primers. Measured with immunoSEQ multiplex PCR; TCRdb has only the in-frame clones, and not every one. The data contain about 150,000 clones, approximately 84% of them singletons. CDR1 and CDR2 (germline): SGDLS, YYNGEE. V was shortened by 3 bases and J by 1 base, with 12 bases between the two germline ends. This CDR3 is built from 15 residues. The sequenced material came from PBMCs. This clonotype was obtained from a boy aged 2 to 10 in good health and CMV-seronegative. This chain connects TRBV9 to TRBJ2-3, with D tentatively TRBD1 (5 bases). The CDR3 sequence is CASSGGPGRTDTQYF. Here the CDR3 DNA reads TGTGCCAGCAGCGGGGGCCCTGGCCGCACAGATACGCAGTATTTT. Together with reference TRBV9 and TRBJ2-3, the CDR3 gives the full variable domain: DSGVTQTPKHLITATGQRVTLRCSPRSGDLSVYWYQQSLDQGLQFLIQYYNGEERAKGNILERFSAQQFPDLHSELNLSSLELGDSALYFCASSGGPGRTDTQYFGPGTRLTVL.